This T cell receptor beta chain comes out of a study of T cell responses to AZD1222 COVID-19 vaccine. General observations from the study: Spike-specific TCR depth and breadth grew after two AZD1222 doses.

The V gene's germline CDR1 is SGHTA and CDR2 FQGNSA. V dropped 6 bases and J dropped 1 base, with 13 bases sitting between them. The CDR3 is 15 amino acids. A remark on this clone: Its target is not known.

The data were produced by immunoSEQ multiplex PCR, yet TCRdb's version contains in-frame clones alone and is incomplete. Counted here are 99,000 or so clones, 85% to 90% occurring once; the ten biggest clones make up around 45%. The rearrangement links TRBV7-2 to TRBJ1-5; D is ambiguous. Sequenced here: peripheral blood, sampled 28 days after the second AZD1222 dose. The sequence was collected from an adult who received the AZD1222 COVID-19 vaccine. The chain's CDR3 is CASSPVAGSNQPQHF. The CDR3 bases are TGTGCCAGCAGTCCAGTAGCGGGGAGCAATCAGCCCCAGCATTTT.